One and the same sample provided the 27 T cell receptor beta chains below, sequenced in a study of OX40 agonist ivuxolimab in advanced cancers. Libraries were prepared by immunoSEQ multiplex PCR; TCRdb keeps only in-frame clonotypes and omits some of them. This sample carries roughly 92,000 clones, roughly nine tenths of them seen once, and the ten largest clones take approximately 1.5%. Specimen: CD4+ or CD8+ T cells sorted from blood, collected in a trial of the OX40 agonist ivuxolimab. These TCRs come from an adult with an advanced solid tumor such as melanoma, head and neck, liver or kidney cancer.

The chain combines TRBV6-1 with TRBJ1-5, with unresolved D. Germline-derived CDR1 and CDR2 are MNHNS and SASEGT. The CDR3 spans 12 residues. Trimming removed 3 bases from V and 9 bases from J, with 9 bases in between. The CDR3 here is CASSDDKGPQHF. CDR3 in DNA: TGTGCCAGCAGTGATGATAAGGGGCCCCAGCATTTT.

This clone was recorded only once. This sequence joins TRBV7-9 and TRBJ2-1; maybe TRBD1 (6 bases). This CDR3 spans 18 amino acids. V was shortened by 5 bases and J by 1 base, with 21 bases between the two germline ends. The V gene's germline CDR1 is SEHNR and CDR2 FQNEAQ (reference sequence). The CDR3 nucleotides are TGTGCCAGCAGCCGCAGCCTGACAGGCTCCTTATCCTACAATGAGCAGTTCTTC. Residues: CASSRSLTGSLSYNEQFF.

The chain carries TRBV5-1 and TRBJ2-5, with D tentatively TRBD1 (6 bases). Looked up from germline, CDR1 is SGHRS and CDR2 is YFSETQ. The V end was cut by 4 bases, the J end by 2 bases, with 18 bases between. The CDR3 runs 16 residues. The CDR3 sequence: CASSPNRDTRQETQYF. The CDR3 nucleotides read TGCGCCAGCAGCCCTAACCGGGACACCAGACAAGAGACCCAGTACTTC.

The chain recombines TRBV28 with TRBJ1-5; 8 bases are shared with TRBD1. The CDR3 runs 12 residues. The junction had 1 base not matched to a gene; V was cut back by 7 bases and J by 5 bases. Germline V gene sequence: CDR1 MDHEN, CDR2 SYDVKM. CDR3 nucleotides: TGTGCCAGCACAGGGGGCGATCAGCCCCAGCATTTT. Protein sequence: CASTGGDQPQHF.

The rearrangement joins TRBV6-1 to TRBJ2-5, with D possibly matching TRBD1 (5 bases). The CDR3 totals 12 residues. Germline assignment: CDR1 MNHNS and CDR2 SASEGT. With 7 bases removed from V and 2 bases from J, the gap between germline ends came to 8 bases. CDR3 in amino acids: CASTRGQETQYF. The DNA for the CDR3 is TGTGCCAGCACTAGGGGACAAGAGACCCAGTACTTC.

The genes are TRBV9 and TRBJ1-4; no reliable D call. Germline V gene lookup returns CDR1 SGDLS and CDR2 YYNGEE. The CDR3 extends over 13 amino acids. V gave up 3 bases and J gave up 5 bases, with 8 bases separating them. CDR3 sequence (DNA): TGTGCCAGCAGCGAACGACTAAATGAAAAACTGTTTTTT. Its translation is CASSERLNEKLFF. The full variable domain, in which reference TRBV9 and TRBJ1-4 provide the parts outside the CDR3, is DSGVTQTPKHLITATGQRVTLRCSPRSGDLSVYWYQQSLDQGLQFLIQYYNGEERAKGNILERFSAQQFPDLHSELNLSSLELGDSALYFCASSERLNEKLFFGSGTQLSVL.

The chain carries TRBV7-2 and TRBJ1-5; D perhaps matches TRBD1 (5 bases). This CDR3 has 14 amino acids. Trimming stripped 1 base from V and 5 bases from J, with 9 bases between. The germline CDR1 and CDR2 sequences are SGHTA and FQGNSA. The DNA for the CDR3 is TGTGCCAGCAGCTTAGGACAGTCCTATCAGCCCCAGCATTTT. Translated, it gives CASSLGQSYQPQHF.

This chain uses TRBV14 with TRBJ2-7, with D tentatively TRBD1 (5 bases). The CDR3 is made up of 17 amino acids. CDR1 is SGHDN, CDR2 FVKESK, per germline. Between the trimmed V and J ends, which lost 4 bases and 6 bases, there was a span of 25 bases. The DNA for the CDR3 is TGTGCCAGCAGCCTACTCTTAGGGGCAGGTTCGATTCGCGAGCAGTACTTC. Protein product: CASSLLLGAGSIREQYF.

This clone was recorded once. The chain couples TRBV7-7 to TRBJ1-6; tentative D call: TRBD1 (5 bases). With 1 base removed from V and 18 bases from J, the gap between germline ends came to 13 bases. The CDR3 sequence is 12 residues long. Germline loops: CDR1 SSHAT, CDR2 FNYEAQ (reference sequence). CDR3 sequence (DNA): TGTGCCAGCAGCTTAGACAGGAAGTTTTGCCACTTT. Translated: CASSLDRKFCHF.

This clone was seen only once. The V gene is TRBV7-3, the J gene TRBJ2-2, with TRBD1 identical over 10 bases. Germline CDR1 and CDR2: SGHTA and FQGTGA. The J segment lost 5 bases and the V segment lost 5 bases, leaving 5 bases of the junction unmatched. The CDR3 loop spans 15 amino acids. The chain's CDR3 is CASSQGGQGTGELFF. The CDR3 DNA follows: TGTGCCAGCAGCCAGGGGGGACAGGGGACCGGGGAGCTGTTTTTT. Full variable domain (rest looked up from reference TRBV7-3 and TRBJ2-2): GAGVSQTPSNKVTEKGKYVELRCDPISGHTALYWYRQSLGQGPEFLIYFQGTGAADDSGLPNDRFFAVRPEGSVSTLKIQRTERGDSAVYLCASSQGGQGTGELFFGEGSRLTVL.

J is TRBJ1-2 and V is TRBV28, with 7 bases identical to TRBD1. From germline, CDR1 is MDHEN and CDR2 SYDVKM. V trimming: 4 bases; J trimming: 8 bases; junction bases outside the gene matches: 16. CDR3 length: 16 residues. The chain's CDR3 is CASSSPTGLGLEGYTF. Written as DNA, the CDR3 is TGTGCCAGCAGTTCCCCGACAGGGTTAGGATTAGAGGGCTACACCTTC.

This chain joins TRBV5-1 and TRBJ2-3; a weak D match, TRBD1 (6 bases). The CDR3 runs to 15 residues. Per germline, CDR1 SGHRS and CDR2 YFSETQ. V was shortened by 3 bases and J by 0 bases, with 11 bases between the two germline ends. The CDR3: CASSYFGQSTDTQYF. CDR3 nucleotide sequence: TGCGCCAGCAGCTACTTCGGACAGAGCACAGATACGCAGTATTTT.

The chain is built from TRBV6-6 and TRBJ2-7; TRBD1 matches at 8 bases. The CDR3 has 15 amino acids. V was pared by 2 bases and J by 7 bases, with 10 bases of the junction left unmatched. From germline, CDR1 is MNHNY and CDR2 SVGAGI (reference sequence). The CDR3 DNA sequence: TGTGCCAGCAGTTACCCCGGACAGGGCACGGGGGAGCAGTACTTC. Amino acids: CASSYPGQGTGEQYF.

The V gene is TRBV5-4, the J gene TRBJ2-3; TRBD2 matches 10 bases. CDR3 length: 14 amino acids. Germline CDR1 SGHNT, CDR2 YYREEE (reference sequence). V shed 4 bases and J 5 bases; nucleotides not matched to a gene: 4. In nucleotides, the CDR3 is TGTGCCAGCAGCGCCAGACTAGCGGGAGATACGCAGTATTTT. Translating it yields CASSARLAGDTQYF. Combining the CDR3 with reference TRBV5-4 and TRBJ2-3 gives the whole variable domain ETGVTQSPTHLIKTRGQQVTLRCSSQSGHNTVSWYQQALGQGPQFIFQYYREEENGRGNFPPRFSGLQFPNYSSELNVNALELDDSALYLCASSARLAGDTQYFGPGTRLTVL.

There are a few counts of this clone. V is TRBV6-6 and J is TRBJ1-3; perhaps TRBD1 as D (5 bases). The length of the CDR3 is 14 residues. V lost 6 bases to trimming and J lost 8 bases, with 17 bases between them. The germline CDR1 and CDR2 sequences are MNHNY and SVGAGI (reference sequence). CDR3 residues: CASSMGGTRDTIYF. CDR3 coding DNA: TGTGCCAGCAGCATGGGGGGGACCCGGGACACCATATATTTT.

J is TRBJ2-4 and V is TRBV18, with D perhaps assigned TRBD1 or TRBD2 (6 bases each). V was cut by 6 bases and J by 6 bases, with 18 bases left in between. Per germline, CDR1 KGHSH and CDR2 LQKENI. The CDR3 loop spans 15 amino acids. Here the CDR3 reads CASSTGGLSLNIQYF. In DNA form, the CDR3 reads TGTGCCAGCTCCACCGGGGGCCTCAGCTTAAACATTCAGTACTTC.

The chain employs TRBV28 and TRBJ1-1, with D tentatively TRBD1 (5 bases). V lost 2 bases and J 2 bases, leaving 12 bases between the germline ends. There are 15 residues in the CDR3. Germline lookup yields CDR1 MDHEN and CDR2 SYDVKM. In nucleotides, the CDR3 is TGTGCCAGCAGTTTAAGGGCAGGGAGAAACACTGAAGCTTTCTTT. This translates into CASSLRAGRNTEAFF.

The chain links TRBV30 to TRBJ1-2, with TRBD1 identical over 8 bases. CDR1 is GTSNPN, CDR2 SVGIG, per germline (reference sequence). This CDR3 is built from 13 residues. V shed 3 bases and J 7 bases; nucleotides not matched to a gene: 7. This CDR3 is CAWRTTGVGGYTF. CDR3 nucleotide sequence: TGTGCCTGGAGGACGACAGGGGTGGGTGGCTACACCTTC.

The chain carries TRBV7-9 and TRBJ2-7; 7 positions agree with TRBD1. Trimming took 5 bases from V and 0 from J; bases not matched to a gene: 13. The CDR3 spans 17 residues. Germline V gene data show CDR1 as SEHNR and CDR2 as FQNEAQ (reference sequence). CDR3 residues: CASSRITGQPSSYEQYF. The CDR3 DNA sequence: TGTGCCAGCAGCCGTATTACGGGACAGCCCTCCTCCTACGAGCAGTACTTC. Together with reference TRBV7-9 and TRBJ2-7, the CDR3 gives the full variable domain: DTGVSQNPRHKITKRGQNVTFRCDPISEHNRLYWYRQTLGQGPEFLTYFQNEAQLEKSRLLSDRFSAERPKGSFSTLEIQRTEQGDSAMYLCASSRITGQPSSYEQYFGPGTRLTVT.

The CDR3 is CASSPLAAGELFF. CDR3 bases: TGTGCCAGCTCACCCCTAGCGGCCGGGGAGCTGTTTTTT. This chain uses TRBV18 with TRBJ2-2; 7 bases align to TRBD2. This CDR3 spans 13 amino acids. CDR1 KGHSH and CDR2 LQKENI come from the germline V gene. Losses at the gene ends were 3 bases for V and 6 bases for J; bases not matched to a gene: 1.

Here the CDR3 DNA reads TGCGCCAGCAGCTCTGGACAGTCGAACACCGGGGAGCTGTTTTTT. The encoded protein is CASSSGQSNTGELFF. The V call is TRBV5-1, the J call TRBJ2-2, with D possibly matching TRBD1 (6 bases). Trimming removed 3 bases at V and 0 bases at J, with 9 bases between. Germline V lookup: CDR1 SGHRS, CDR2 YFSETQ. CDR3 length: 15 amino acids.

This clone occurred once. This chain uses TRBV7-6 with TRBJ2-3; 8 nucleotides line up with TRBD1. Germline assignment: CDR1 SGHVS and CDR2 FNYEAQ. CDR3 size: 14 residues. With V trimmed by 6 bases and J by 4 bases, 6 bases remained unmatched. CDR3 protein: CASRSNRGSDTQYF. DNA for the CDR3: TGTGCCAGCAGGAGTAACAGGGGGTCAGATACGCAGTATTTT.

This clone was seen only a few times. The V gene is TRBV18, the J gene TRBJ1-4, with D perhaps matching TRBD1 (5 bases). CDR1 is KGHSH, CDR2 LQKENI, per germline. This CDR3 has 15 residues. The V and J ends lost 5 bases and 4 bases respectively, with 14 bases between them. CDR3 in amino acids: CASSSQGHSNEKLFF. For the CDR3, the DNA is TGTGCCAGCTCATCCCAAGGACATAGTAATGAAAAACTGTTTTTT.

The gene calls are TRBV5-1 and TRBJ1-5; 7 bases match TRBD1. The V gene's germline CDR1 is SGHRS and CDR2 YFSETQ. The V segment lost 4 bases and the J segment 4 bases; nucleotides outside the gene matches: 8. The CDR3 runs to 15 residues. The CDR3 reads CASSPFPGQNQPQHF. DNA of the CDR3: TGCGCCAGCAGCCCGTTTCCGGGACAGAATCAGCCCCAGCATTTT.

The chain uses TRBV14 and TRBJ1-4; TRBD1 matches at 8 bases. From germline, CDR1 is SGHDN and CDR2 FVKESK. V shed 3 bases and J 7 bases; nucleotides not matched to a gene: 1. This CDR3 has 13 amino acids. In DNA, the CDR3 is TGTGCCAGCAGCCAGGACAGGGCTGAAAAACTGTTTTTT. Translation: CASSQDRAEKLFF.

The chain is built from TRBV4-3 and TRBJ2-7; the D gene is possibly TRBD1 (6 bases). The CDR3 has 15 amino acids. CDR1 LGHNA and CDR2 YSLEER come from the germline V gene. Trimming removed 1 base from V and 0 bases from J, with 10 bases in between. The CDR3 sequence: CASSQAWDNSYEQYF. CDR3 nucleotides: TGCGCCAGCAGCCAAGCATGGGACAACTCCTACGAGCAGTACTTC.

A single count supports this clone. The chain links TRBV30 to TRBJ2-1; possibly TRBD1 for D (8 bases). Trimming stripped 3 bases from V and 8 bases from J, with 14 bases between. From germline, CDR1 is GTSNPN and CDR2 SVGIG (reference sequence). The CDR3 has 13 amino acids. The CDR3 DNA reads as TGTGCCTGGAGCGGACAGGGAGGGGATGAGCAGTTCTTC. The encoded protein is CAWSGQGGDEQFF.